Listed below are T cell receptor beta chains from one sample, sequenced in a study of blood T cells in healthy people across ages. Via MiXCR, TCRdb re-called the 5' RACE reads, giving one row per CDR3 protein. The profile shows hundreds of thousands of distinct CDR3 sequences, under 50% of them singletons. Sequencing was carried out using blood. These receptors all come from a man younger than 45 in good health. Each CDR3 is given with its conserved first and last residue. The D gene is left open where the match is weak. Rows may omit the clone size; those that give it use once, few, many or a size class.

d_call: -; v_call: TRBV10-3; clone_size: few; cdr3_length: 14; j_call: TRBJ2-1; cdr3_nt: TGTGCCATCAGCGGACAGACCTCCTACAATGAGCAGTTCTTC; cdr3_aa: CAISGQTSYNEQFF
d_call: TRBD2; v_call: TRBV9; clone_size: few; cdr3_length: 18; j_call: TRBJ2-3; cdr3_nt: TGTGCCAGCAGCGTAGGACTAGCGGGGGGCTTTCACACAGATACGCAGTATTTT; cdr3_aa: CASSVGLAGGFHTDTQYF
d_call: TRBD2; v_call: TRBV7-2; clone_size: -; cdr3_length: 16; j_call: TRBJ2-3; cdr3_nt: TGTGCCAGCAGCTCCCGAGTCGGGGGGGGCACAGATACGCAGTATTTT; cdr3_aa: CASSSRVGGGTDTQYF
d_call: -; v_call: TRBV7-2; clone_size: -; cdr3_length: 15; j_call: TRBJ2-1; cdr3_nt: TGTGCCAGCAGCCCTCAGGCCACCTCCTACAATGAGCAGTTCTTC; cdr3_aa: CASSPQATSYNEQFF
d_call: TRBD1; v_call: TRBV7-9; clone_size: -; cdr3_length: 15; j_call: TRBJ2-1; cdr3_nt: TGTGCCTCCCGCCCCCGGACAGGGGGAGGCGATGAGCAGTTCTTC; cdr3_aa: CASRPRTGGGDEQFF
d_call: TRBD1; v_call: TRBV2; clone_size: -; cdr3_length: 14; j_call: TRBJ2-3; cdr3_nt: TGTGCCAGCAGGGCGACAGGGGTGACAGATACGCAGTATTTT; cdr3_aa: CASRATGVTDTQYF
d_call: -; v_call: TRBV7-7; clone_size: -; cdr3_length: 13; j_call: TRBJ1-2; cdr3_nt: TGTGCTAGCAGCCCAGAGGGCAGCTCGAGATACACCTTC; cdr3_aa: CASSPEGSSRYTF
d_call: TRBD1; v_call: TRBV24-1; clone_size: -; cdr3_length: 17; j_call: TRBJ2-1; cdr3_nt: TGTGCCACCAGTGATTTGCGAGGGGGCCACTTTGATGGTGAGCAGTTCTTC; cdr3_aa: CATSDLRGGHFDGEQFF
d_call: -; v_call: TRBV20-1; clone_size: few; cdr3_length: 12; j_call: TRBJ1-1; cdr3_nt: TGCAGTGCTAAGGGGGGGCAGACTGAAGCTTTCTTT; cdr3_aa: CSAKGGQTEAFF
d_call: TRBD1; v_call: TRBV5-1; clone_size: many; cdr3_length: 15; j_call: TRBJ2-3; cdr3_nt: TGCGCCAGCGGAGAGACGGCGACAGGGACAGATACGCAGTATTTT; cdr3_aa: CASGETATGTDTQYF
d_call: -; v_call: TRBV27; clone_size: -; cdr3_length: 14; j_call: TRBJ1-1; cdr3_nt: TGTGCCAGCAGTTTCACAGCCTTGAACACTGAAGCTTTCTTT; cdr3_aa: CASSFTALNTEAFF
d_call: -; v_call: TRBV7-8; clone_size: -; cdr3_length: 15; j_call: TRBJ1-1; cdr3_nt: TGTGCCAGCAGCTTATTAACGGCCGGGAACACTGAAGCTTTCTTT; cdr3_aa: CASSLLTAGNTEAFF
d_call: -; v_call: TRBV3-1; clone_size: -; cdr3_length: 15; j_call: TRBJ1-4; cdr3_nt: TGTGCCAGCAGCCAAAGGAGGGACCTCGATGAAAAACTGTTTTTT; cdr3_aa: CASSQRRDLDEKLFF
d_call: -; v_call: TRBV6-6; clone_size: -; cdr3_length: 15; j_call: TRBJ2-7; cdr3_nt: TGTGCCAGCAGGGTGTGGGGCGGTGATTCCTACGAGCAGTACTTC; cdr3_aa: CASRVWGGDSYEQYF
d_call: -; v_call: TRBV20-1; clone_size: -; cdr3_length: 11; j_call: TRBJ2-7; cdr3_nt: TGCAGTGCTGACAGAGTCTACGAGCAGTACTTC; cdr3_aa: CSADRVYEQYF
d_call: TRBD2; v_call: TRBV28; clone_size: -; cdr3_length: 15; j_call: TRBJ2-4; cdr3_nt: TGTGCCAGCAGTCGGGAGGTAATAGCCAAAAACATTCAGTACTTC; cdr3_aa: CASSREVIAKNIQYF
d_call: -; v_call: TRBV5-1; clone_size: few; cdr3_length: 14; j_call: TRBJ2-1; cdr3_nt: TGCGCCAGCAGCTTGTACAGCAACTACAATGAGCAGTTCTTC; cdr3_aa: CASSLYSNYNEQFF
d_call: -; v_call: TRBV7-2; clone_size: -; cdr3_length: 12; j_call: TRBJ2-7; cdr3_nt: TGTGCCAGCAGCTTAAGTATGGGCGTGCAGTACTTC; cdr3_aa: CASSLSMGVQYF
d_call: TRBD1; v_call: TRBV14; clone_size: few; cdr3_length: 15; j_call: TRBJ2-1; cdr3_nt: TGTGCCAGCAGCCAAGCTGGGACAGGGGTCAATGAGCAGTTCTTC; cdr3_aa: CASSQAGTGVNEQFF
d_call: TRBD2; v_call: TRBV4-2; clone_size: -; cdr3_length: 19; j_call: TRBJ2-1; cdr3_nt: TGTGCCAGCAGCCAAGATGTGGCGGGAGGGTTTATTTCCTACAATGAGCAGTTCTTC; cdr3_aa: CASSQDVAGGFISYNEQFF
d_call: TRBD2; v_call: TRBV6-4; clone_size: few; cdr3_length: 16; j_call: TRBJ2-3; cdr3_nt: TGTGCCAGCAGTGTCAGAGGGACTAGCGGAACAGATACGCAGTATTTT; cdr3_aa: CASSVRGTSGTDTQYF
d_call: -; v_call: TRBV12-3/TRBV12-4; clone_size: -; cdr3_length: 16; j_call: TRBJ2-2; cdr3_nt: TGTGCCAGCACCCGGTGGCTGACAGGGAGGCCCGGGGAGCTGTTTTTT; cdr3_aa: CASTRWLTGRPGELFF
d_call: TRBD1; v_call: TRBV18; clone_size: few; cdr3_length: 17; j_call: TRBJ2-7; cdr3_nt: TGTGCCAGCTCACTTAAACCCCCGACAGGGCTTGGGGACGAGCAGTACTTC; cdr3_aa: CASSLKPPTGLGDEQYF
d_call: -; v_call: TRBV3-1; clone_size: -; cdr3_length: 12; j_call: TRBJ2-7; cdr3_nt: TGTGCCAGCAGTTATAGTCACTACGAGCAGTACTTC; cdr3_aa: CASSYSHYEQYF
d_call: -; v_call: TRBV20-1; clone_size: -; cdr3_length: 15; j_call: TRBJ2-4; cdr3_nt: TGCAGTGCTCCTACGCCCACTGGGACCAAAAACATTCAGTACTTC; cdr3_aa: CSAPTPTGTKNIQYF
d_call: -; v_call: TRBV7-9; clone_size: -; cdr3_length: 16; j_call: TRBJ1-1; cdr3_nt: TGTGCCAGCAGCTCCCTCCCCGGTCGTGCCAATACTGAAGCTTTCTTT; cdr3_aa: CASSSLPGRANTEAFF
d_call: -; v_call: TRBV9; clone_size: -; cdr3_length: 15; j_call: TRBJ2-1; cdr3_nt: TGTGCCAGCAGCGACCAGGGGAAATCCTACAATGAGCAGTTCTTC; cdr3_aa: CASSDQGKSYNEQFF
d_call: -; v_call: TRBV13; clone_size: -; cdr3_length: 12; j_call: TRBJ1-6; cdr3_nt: TGTGCCAGCAGCCTCCAGAGCTCACCCCTCCACTTT; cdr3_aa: CASSLQSSPLHF
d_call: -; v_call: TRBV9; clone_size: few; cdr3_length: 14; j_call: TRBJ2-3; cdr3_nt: TGTGCCAGCAGCGATGGGACGGCCACAGATACGCAGTATTTT; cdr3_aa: CASSDGTATDTQYF
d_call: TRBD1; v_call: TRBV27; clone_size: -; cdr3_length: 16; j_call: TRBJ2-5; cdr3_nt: TGTGCCAGCAGCTGGGCCCCGACAGGGCCCCAAGAGACCCAGTACTTC; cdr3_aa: CASSWAPTGPQETQYF
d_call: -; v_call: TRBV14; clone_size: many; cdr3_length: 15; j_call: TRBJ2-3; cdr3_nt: TGTGCCAGCAGCCAAAACAAGGCGCCTACAGATACGCAGTATTTT; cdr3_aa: CASSQNKAPTDTQYF